One and the same sample provided the 10 T cell receptor beta chains below, sequenced in a study of CD8+CD57+ T cells in acquired aplastic anemia. Genomic DNA, serving as template, underwent TCR beta VDJ and CDR3 profiling. TCRdb independently ran MiXCR on the reads; one entry per CDR3 protein. Of some 240,000 distinct CDR3 sequences detected, approximately 35% appear once; the ten largest clones hold roughly 1.1%. The sample consisted of sorted CD4+, CD8+, or CD8+CD57+ T cells (not recorded which) from PBMCs. These receptors were taken from a human donor in good health, serving as a control.

The CDR3 protein is CSAPTSSYNEQFF. CDR3 DNA sequence: TGCAGTGCTCCCACGAGCTCCTACAATGAGCAGTTCTTC. The J gene is TRBJ2-1, the V gene TRBV20-1; D is ambiguous. Trimming cost V 5 bases and J 0 bases, with 8 bases left between them. Germline CDR1 reads DFQATT; CDR2 reads SNEGSKA (reference sequence). CDR3 length: 13 amino acids.

This clonotype was counted only a few times. A read error may explain this, as a much larger clone is one base away. V gene TRBV2 combines with J gene TRBJ2-5; tentatively, D is TRBD1 (6 bases). Germline CDR1 and CDR2: SNHLY and FYNNEI. This CDR3 has 14 residues. V was pared by 5 bases and J by 4 bases, with 14 bases between. The CDR3 region has the DNA TGTGCCAGCAGTATTGGACAGTCGGGAGAGACCCAGTACTTC. Translated: CASSIGQSGETQYF.

This clonotype was recorded at least ten times. The chain employs TRBV11-1 and TRBJ1-5; TRBD1 matches at 9 bases. The length of the CDR3 is 19 residues. Per the germline V gene, CDR1 is SGHAT and CDR2 is FQDESV (reference sequence). Trimming cost V 2 bases and J 6 bases; bases outside gene matches: 17. The DNA for the CDR3 is TGTGCCAGCAGCTTAACCGGGACAGGGTCTATCGGGTCTGCTCAGCCCCAGCATTTT. This codes for CASSLTGTGSIGSAQPQHF.

This chain connects TRBV11-2 to TRBJ2-3, with D possibly called TRBD1 or TRBD2 (6 bases each). V lost 2 bases to trimming and J lost 2 bases, with 17 bases between them. The CDR3 totals 17 residues. Germline V gives CDR1 SGHAT, CDR2 FQNNGV. DNA for the CDR3: TGTGCCAGCAGCTTATCCGGCGGGACACCATACACAGATACGCAGTATTTT. Residues: CASSLSGGTPYTDTQYF.

This clonotype was detected only once. The junction departs from germline at one end; a sequencing error may be responsible. The rearrangement joins TRBV5-1 to TRBJ2-6; D is unclear. The CDR3 consists of 11 residues. Germline V CDR1 and CDR2: SGHRS, YFSETQ. CDR3 DNA: TGCGCCAGCAGCTTGGTCCCGGATGAAGCTTTC. Encoded protein: CASSLVPDEAF.

The rearrangement uses TRBV2 and TRBJ2-5; the match to TRBD1 covers 9 bases. V shed 6 bases and J 0 bases; nucleotides not matched to a gene: 2. CDR1 is SNHLY and CDR2 is FYNNEI in the germline V gene. This CDR3 region has 14 residues. The CDR3 sequence is CASRGDRDQETQYF. DNA of the CDR3: TGTGCCAGCAGGGGGGACAGGGACCAAGAGACCCAGTACTTC.

There are many counts of this clonotype. The genes are TRBV2 and TRBJ2-5; maybe TRBD2 (7 bases). The CDR3 is 15 residues long. The germline V gene has CDR1 SNHLY and CDR2 FYNNEI. Trimming stripped 2 bases from V and 4 bases from J, with 14 bases between. The CDR3 reads CASSERGGRGETQYF. The CDR3 region has the DNA TGTGCCAGCAGTGAAAGGGGGGGGCGCGGAGAGACCCAGTACTTC. Supplemented by reference TRBV2 and TRBJ2-5, the full variable domain reads EPEVTQTPSHQVTQMGQEVILRCVPISNHLYFYWYRQILGQKVEFLVSFYNNEISEKSEIFDDQFSVERPDGSNFTLKIRSTKLEDSAMYFCASSERGGRGETQYFGPGTRLLVL.

This clonotype was seen a handful of times. This rearrangement joins TRBV2 to TRBJ2-1, with D perhaps TRBD1 (6 bases). Trimming took off 2 bases at V and 13 bases at J, with 15 bases between the two ends. CDR1 SNHLY and CDR2 FYNNEI come from the germline V gene. This CDR3 region has 13 residues. Here the CDR3 DNA reads TGTGCCAGCAGTGAATCCGCGGACAGACACCAGTTCTTC. Protein sequence: CASSESADRHQFF.

Points on this clonotype: A much larger clone is a single base away; this may be a read error. This rearrangement joins TRBV7-6 to TRBJ2-1, with a weak D call TRBD2 (5 bases). The CDR3 runs to 15 residues. Per germline, CDR1 SGHVS and CDR2 FNYEAQ. Between the trimmed V and J ends, which lost 2 bases and 12 bases, there was a span of 20 bases. The CDR3: CASSLTVLFAGGQFF. The CDR3 coding sequence is TGTGCCAGCAGCTTAACGGTATTATTCGCGGGTGGGCAGTTCTTC.

In this sample, this clonotype turned up many times. The genes are TRBV4-3 and TRBJ2-7; D may match TRBD1 or TRBD2 (5 bases each). Germline loops: CDR1 LGHNA, CDR2 YSLEER. Trimming stripped 1 base from V and 3 bases from J, with 19 bases between. This CDR3 is built from 17 residues. The CDR3 DNA reads as TGCGCCAGCAGCCAAGCGCTTCCGGGACGACCTCTCTACGAGCAGTACTTC. Its protein is CASSQALPGRPLYEQYF.